A selection of T cell receptor beta chains follows, all from one sample in a study of Graves' ophthalmopathy and Graves' hyperthyroidism. MiXCR was run by TCRdb on the multiplex PCR reads, yielding one entry per CDR3 protein. The sample contains a few hundred thousand distinct CDR3 sequences, 17% of which appear only once. Sequenced sample: peripheral blood. Receptors were obtained from an adult woman with stable Graves' hyperthyroidism. Both conserved end residues are part of each CDR3. Each record gives: CDR3 length, J gene, V gene, clone size, D gene, CDR3 DNA, CDR3 protein. D genes are given only for firm matches. The size entry is marked missing in some rows and otherwise reads once, few, many or a size class.

CDR3 length: 15
J gene: TRBJ2-7
V gene: TRBV7-9
clone size: many
D gene: TRBD2
CDR3 DNA: TGTGCCAGCAGCTTATCCGGGAGGGGGTCCTACGAGCAGTACTTC
CDR3 protein: CASSLSGRGSYEQYF

CDR3 length: 13
J gene: TRBJ1-1
V gene: TRBV20-1
clone size: once
D gene: .
CDR3 DNA: TGCAGTGCTTGGGCTCAAGCGAACACTGAAGCTTTCTTT
CDR3 protein: CSAWAQANTEAFF

CDR3 length: 12
J gene: TRBJ1-1
V gene: TRBV29-1
clone size: few
D gene: .
CDR3 DNA: TGCAGCGCTTTTGGGGATAACACTGAAGCTTTCTTT
CDR3 protein: CSAFGDNTEAFF

CDR3 length: 15
J gene: TRBJ2-6
V gene: TRBV6-2/TRBV6-3
clone size: .
D gene: .
CDR3 DNA: TGTGCCATTACGGACCGGAACTCTGGGGCCAACGTCCTGACTTTC
CDR3 protein: CAITDRNSGANVLTF

CDR3 length: 16
J gene: TRBJ2-6
V gene: TRBV6-2/TRBV6-3
clone size: many
D gene: .
CDR3 DNA: TGTGCCAGCAGTTACTCGATCGACTCTGGGGCCAACGTCCTGACTTTC
CDR3 protein: CASSYSIDSGANVLTF

CDR3 length: 15
J gene: TRBJ2-7
V gene: TRBV7-2
clone size: .
D gene: TRBD1
CDR3 DNA: TGTGCCAGCAGCCGCCGGACAGGGGGCGAGTACGAGCAGTACTTC
CDR3 protein: CASSRRTGGEYEQYF

CDR3 length: 15
J gene: TRBJ2-6
V gene: TRBV19
clone size: few
D gene: .
CDR3 DNA: TGTGCCAGTAGTGGGCTGTCCTCTGGGGCCAACGTCCTGACTTTC
CDR3 protein: CASSGLSSGANVLTF

CDR3 length: 14
J gene: TRBJ2-7
V gene: TRBV30
clone size: .
D gene: TRBD1
CDR3 DNA: TGTGCCTGGAGTCCCGGACAGGGGACCTACGAGCAGTACTTC
CDR3 protein: CAWSPGQGTYEQYF

CDR3 length: 16
J gene: TRBJ2-2
V gene: TRBV29-1
clone size: .
D gene: .
CDR3 DNA: TGCAGCGTTGTTGCGAGGACTCGTTTAAATTGGGGGGAGCTGTTTTTT
CDR3 protein: CSVVARTRLNWGELFF

CDR3 length: 12
J gene: TRBJ2-7
V gene: TRBV4-3
clone size: many
D gene: .
CDR3 DNA: TGCGCCAGCAGCCAAAAGGAGTACGAGCAGTACTTC
CDR3 protein: CASSQKEYEQYF

CDR3 length: 14
J gene: TRBJ2-5
V gene: TRBV27
clone size: many
D gene: .
CDR3 DNA: TGTGCCAGCGGGCAGACAGGACACCAAGAGACCCAGTACTTC
CDR3 protein: CASGQTGHQETQYF

CDR3 length: 18
J gene: TRBJ1-5
V gene: TRBV7-2
clone size: many
D gene: TRBD1
CDR3 DNA: TGTGCCAGCAGCAATTCCGGGACAGGGATTTTGAGCAATCAGCCCCAGCATTTT
CDR3 protein: CASSNSGTGILSNQPQHF

CDR3 length: 11
J gene: TRBJ2-5
V gene: TRBV29-1
clone size: .
D gene: .
CDR3 DNA: TGCAGCGGACAGTTCCAAGAGACCCAGTACTTC
CDR3 protein: CSGQFQETQYF

CDR3 length: 16
J gene: TRBJ2-5
V gene: TRBV6-5
clone size: many
D gene: .
CDR3 DNA: TGTGCCAGCAGTTTCGGCGGACTCGTACGACAAGAGACCCAGTACTTC
CDR3 protein: CASSFGGLVRQETQYF

CDR3 length: 15
J gene: TRBJ1-5
V gene: TRBV6-5
clone size: many
D gene: .
CDR3 DNA: TGTGCCAGCAGTTACGGAGTTTATAGCAATCAGCCCCAGCATTTT
CDR3 protein: CASSYGVYSNQPQHF

CDR3 length: 13
J gene: TRBJ2-2
V gene: TRBV20-1
clone size: .
D gene: .
CDR3 DNA: TGCAGTGCTCGCGACCAGAACACCGGGGAGCTGTTTTTT
CDR3 protein: CSARDQNTGELFF